This T cell receptor (beta chain) was recovered during a study of PD-1 blockade in classical Hodgkin lymphoma. Findings and caveats of the study: Complete responders entered with baseline diversity on par with newly diagnosed patients, the results showed. At baseline, newly diagnosed patients reportedly showed less TCR diversity than healthy donors.

All trial patients relapsed after autologous stem cell transplantation. The CDR3 length is 17 residues. V lost 2 bases to trimming and J lost 5 bases; unmatched junction nucleotides: 14. Germline assignment: CDR1 MNHNS and CDR2 SASEGT. Turning to this clone: The antigen is unknown.

The method was immunoSEQ multiplex PCR; TCRdb's version includes in-frame clones alone and lacks a portion of them. This table has nearly 25,000 clones, approximately 80% appearing once. J is TRBJ2-5 and V is TRBV6-1; 7 bases agree with TRBD1. The sample was peripheral blood mononuclear cells (PBMCs), taken at baseline. This TCR was sampled from a human donor with classical Hodgkin lymphoma. CDR3 nucleotides: TGTGCCAGCAGTGAAACCCCCTCTATCACAGGGGTGGAGACCCAGTACTTC. As protein: CASSETPSITGVETQYF.